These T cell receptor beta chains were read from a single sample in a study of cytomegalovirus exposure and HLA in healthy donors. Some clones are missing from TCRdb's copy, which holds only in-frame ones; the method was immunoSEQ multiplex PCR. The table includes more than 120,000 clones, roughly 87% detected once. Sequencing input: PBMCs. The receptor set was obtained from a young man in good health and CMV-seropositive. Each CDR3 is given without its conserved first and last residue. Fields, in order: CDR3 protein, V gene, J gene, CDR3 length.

CDR3 protein: ASSPWGGQVS; V gene: TRBV5-4; J gene: TRBJ2-7; CDR3 length: 10
CDR3 protein: ASSVRQGVQETQY; V gene: TRBV11-1; J gene: TRBJ2-5; CDR3 length: 13
CDR3 protein: ASSDGSEAF; V gene: TRBV6-4; J gene: TRBJ1-1; CDR3 length: 9
CDR3 protein: AGRTGSAEAF; V gene: TRBV28; J gene: TRBJ1-1; CDR3 length: 10
CDR3 protein: ASSFFVTGGVGNTIY; V gene: TRBV5-1; J gene: TRBJ1-3; CDR3 length: 15
CDR3 protein: ASSPDSLDTQY; V gene: TRBV11-2; J gene: TRBJ2-3; CDR3 length: 11
CDR3 protein: ASGYSDYEQY; V gene: TRBV11-2; J gene: TRBJ2-7; CDR3 length: 10
CDR3 protein: ASSPNSGDNQPQH; V gene: TRBV11-2; J gene: TRBJ1-5; CDR3 length: 13
CDR3 protein: ASSVTGLGQPQH; V gene: TRBV19; J gene: TRBJ1-5; CDR3 length: 12
CDR3 protein: ASITGAGTEAF; V gene: TRBV6-6; J gene: TRBJ1-1; CDR3 length: 11
CDR3 protein: ASSLRGRQY; V gene: TRBV7-9; J gene: TRBJ2-7; CDR3 length: 9
CDR3 protein: ASSLSTSGPKETQY; V gene: TRBV5-1; J gene: TRBJ2-5; CDR3 length: 14
CDR3 protein: ASRLTGEEGYT; V gene: TRBV27; J gene: TRBJ1-2; CDR3 length: 11
CDR3 protein: ASSLTGQGEKLF; V gene: TRBV5-4; J gene: TRBJ1-4; CDR3 length: 12
CDR3 protein: ASSTRTGGGELF; V gene: TRBV11-1; J gene: TRBJ2-2; CDR3 length: 12
CDR3 protein: ASSSIAASYNEQF; V gene: TRBV19; J gene: TRBJ2-1; CDR3 length: 13
CDR3 protein: ASSNQTDNQPQH; V gene: TRBV5-4; J gene: TRBJ1-5; CDR3 length: 12
CDR3 protein: ASTRQYERSYEQY; V gene: TRBV19; J gene: TRBJ2-7; CDR3 length: 13
CDR3 protein: ASSEGTYEQY; V gene: TRBV6-1; J gene: TRBJ2-7; CDR3 length: 10
CDR3 protein: ASSQGSLFAEAF; V gene: TRBV25-1; J gene: TRBJ1-1; CDR3 length: 12
CDR3 protein: ASSQGGGNTQY; V gene: TRBV4-1; J gene: TRBJ2-3; CDR3 length: 11
CDR3 protein: TSSHQLPLGEARGELF; V gene: TRBV1; J gene: TRBJ2-2; CDR3 length: 16
CDR3 protein: ASSLPMNTEAF; V gene: TRBV28; J gene: TRBJ1-1; CDR3 length: 11
CDR3 protein: ASSLVGSSYNEQF; V gene: TRBV5-1; J gene: TRBJ2-1; CDR3 length: 13
CDR3 protein: ASSLGQGLREAF; V gene: TRBV7-9; J gene: TRBJ1-1; CDR3 length: 12
CDR3 protein: ASSGPAGQRY; V gene: TRBV2; J gene: TRBJ2-7; CDR3 length: 10
CDR3 protein: ASSPQGVNEKLF; V gene: TRBV5-1; J gene: TRBJ1-4; CDR3 length: 12
CDR3 protein: ASSLAETGGNTIY; V gene: TRBV5-4; J gene: TRBJ1-3; CDR3 length: 13
CDR3 protein: ASSSPTGYTEAF; V gene: TRBV5-1; J gene: TRBJ1-1; CDR3 length: 12
CDR3 protein: ASSHEAGGGYNEQF; V gene: TRBV4-2; J gene: TRBJ2-1; CDR3 length: 14
CDR3 protein: ASSGQGANTEAF; V gene: TRBV9; J gene: TRBJ1-1; CDR3 length: 12
CDR3 protein: ASSLAGVTTGELF; V gene: TRBV5-4; J gene: TRBJ2-2; CDR3 length: 13
CDR3 protein: ASRAGTANTEAF; V gene: TRBV6-1; J gene: TRBJ1-1; CDR3 length: 12
CDR3 protein: ASSGGTGHGETQY; V gene: TRBV5-4; J gene: TRBJ2-5; CDR3 length: 13
CDR3 protein: ASSPEYSNQPQH; V gene: TRBV18; J gene: TRBJ1-5; CDR3 length: 12
CDR3 protein: ASIGQGKNSPLH; V gene: TRBV6-6; J gene: TRBJ1-6; CDR3 length: 12
CDR3 protein: ASSLEGGAYYEQY; V gene: TRBV4-1; J gene: TRBJ2-7; CDR3 length: 13
CDR3 protein: SGVVGGGAGYT; V gene: TRBV29-1; J gene: TRBJ1-2; CDR3 length: 11
CDR3 protein: ASSVSPTAGGEQY; V gene: TRBV9; J gene: TRBJ2-7; CDR3 length: 13
CDR3 protein: ASSYLLWGESYGYT; V gene: TRBV6-6; J gene: TRBJ1-2; CDR3 length: 14
CDR3 protein: ASSVSQGNQPQH; V gene: TRBV9; J gene: TRBJ1-5; CDR3 length: 12
CDR3 protein: ASRQAGGHGYT; V gene: TRBV27; J gene: TRBJ1-2; CDR3 length: 11
CDR3 protein: ASSVSGNTEAF; V gene: TRBV10-1; J gene: TRBJ1-1; CDR3 length: 11
CDR3 protein: AWTGGANYQETQY; V gene: TRBV30; J gene: TRBJ2-5; CDR3 length: 13
CDR3 protein: ATGANEKLF; V gene: TRBV6-6; J gene: TRBJ1-4; CDR3 length: 9
CDR3 protein: ASSGPRGRDTEAF; V gene: TRBV28; J gene: TRBJ1-1; CDR3 length: 13
CDR3 protein: ASGEGGEQY; V gene: TRBV13; J gene: TRBJ2-7; CDR3 length: 9
CDR3 protein: ASSQSHSGNTIY; V gene: TRBV14; J gene: TRBJ1-3; CDR3 length: 12
CDR3 protein: ASSIDRVGELF; V gene: TRBV19; J gene: TRBJ2-2; CDR3 length: 11
CDR3 protein: ASSEDWGTDGYT; V gene: TRBV9; J gene: TRBJ1-2; CDR3 length: 12